The rows below give T cell receptor beta chains drawn from one sample of a study of CD8 T cells in ankylosing spondylitis. TCRdb redid the calling of the 5' RACE reads with MiXCR, one entry per CDR3 protein. The table includes 200,000 or so distinct CDR3 sequences, 10% to 15% detected once. Sample: blood, either unsorted or a sorted T cell fraction (not recorded which). These receptors all stem from a female donor with ankylosing spondylitis or in good health (not recorded which). CDR3s include the opening cysteine and the closing phenylalanine or tryptophan. The D gene is left open where the match is weak. The size entry is marked missing in some rows and otherwise reads once, few, many or a size class.

clone_size,v_call,j_call,d_call,cdr3_nt,cdr3_aa
many,TRBV4-3,TRBJ1-4,TRBD1,TGCGCCAGCAGCCAAGGCGACAGGGGGAGGGGTGAAAAACTGTTTTTT,CASSQGDRGRGEKLFF
.,TRBV9,TRBJ2-7,.,TGTGCCAGCAGCCCTCGGGACCGCACGGGCGAGCAGTACTTC,CASSPRDRTGEQYF
.,TRBV20-1,TRBJ1-4,.,TGCAGTGCTGCCCAGGGAGGATCTAATGAAAAACTGTTTTTT,CSAAQGGSNEKLFF
few,TRBV18,TRBJ2-1,TRBD1,TGTGCCAGCTCACCCGGGACAGGAAGGATCAACAATGAGCAGTTCTTC,CASSPGTGRINNEQFF
.,TRBV5-1,TRBJ2-1,.,TGCGCCAGCAGCCCAAAGACCCCGCTTGGCTCCTACAATGAGCAGTTCTTC,CASSPKTPLGSYNEQFF
few,TRBV28,TRBJ2-5,.,TGTGCCAGCAGTTTCGGTTCGGCAGGGGGGCTGACTAGGGAGACCCAGTACTTC,CASSFGSAGGLTRETQYF
.,TRBV6-2/TRBV6-3,TRBJ1-2,.,TGTGCCAGCAGGGGCACCGTTCGCAGGGCAGACTATGGCTACACCTTC,CASRGTVRRADYGYTF
.,TRBV12-3/TRBV12-4,TRBJ2-2,.,TGTACCAGCAGACCCATCGTGGGACGAGAAACGAACACCGGGGAGCTGTTTTTT,CTSRPIVGRETNTGELFF
many,TRBV20-1,TRBJ1-1,.,TGCAGGGCAAACAGGGTTAACACTGAAGCTTTCTTT,CRANRVNTEAFF
many,TRBV5-1,TRBJ1-4,.,TGCGCCAGCAGCTCCGGGACCCTAAATGAAAAACTGTTTTTT,CASSSGTLNEKLFF
many,TRBV7-9,TRBJ2-7,.,TGTGCCAGCAGCCCTCGGAGCTACGAGCAGTACTTC,CASSPRSYEQYF
.,TRBV7-3,TRBJ1-2,.,TGTGCCAGCAGCTTACATCCGGCCTATGGCTACACCTTC,CASSLHPAYGYTF
.,TRBV7-2,TRBJ2-5,.,TGTGCCAGCAGCCCCTTTGGTCAAGAGACCCAGTACTTC,CASSPFGQETQYF
many,TRBV20-1,TRBJ2-1,.,TGCAGTGCTATGGTGGACATCTACAATGAGCAGTTCTTC,CSAMVDIYNEQFF
many,TRBV9,TRBJ2-7,.,TGTGCCAGCAGCGTAGGGACCCGTGGGAACGAGCAGTACTTC,CASSVGTRGNEQYF
.,TRBV20-1,TRBJ2-7,TRBD2,TGCAGTGCCCCGGCACTAGCGGGAGGGCCTGGGTACGAGCAGTACTTC,CSAPALAGGPGYEQYF
many,TRBV5-1,TRBJ2-2,TRBD2,TGCGCCAGCAGCCACCGGACTAGCGGGAGTACCGGGGAGCTGTTTTTT,CASSHRTSGSTGELFF
few,TRBV7-2,TRBJ2-7,TRBD2,TGTGCCAGCAGCCGGACCGGGACTAGCCTCGAGCAGTACTTC,CASSRTGTSLEQYF
many,TRBV4-2,TRBJ2-3,.,TGTGCCAGCAAGCCAAGCCCCCGATTAGGCGATACGCAGTATTTT,CASKPSPRLGDTQYF
few,TRBV10-3,TRBJ1-2,.,TGTGCCGTCTCTACGGGTGGGGCGCGTGGCTATGGCTACACCTTC,CAVSTGGARGYGYTF
.,TRBV4-3,TRBJ2-3,TRBD2,TGCGCCAGCAGCCAAGAGTGGACTAGCGGGACATACACAGATACGCAGTATTTT,CASSQEWTSGTYTDTQYF
.,TRBV12-3/TRBV12-4,TRBJ2-1,TRBD2,TGTGCCAGCAGACTGACTAGCGGGAGATACAATGAGCAGTTCTTC,CASRLTSGRYNEQFF
.,TRBV18,TRBJ2-5,TRBD1,TGTGCCAGCTCACCACTGGGACAGGGGATAATGGAAGAGACCCAGTACTTC,CASSPLGQGIMEETQYF
many,TRBV6-4,TRBJ2-3,TRBD2,TGTGCCAGCAGTCCTTCTAGCGGGACACTTGCAGATACGCAGTATTTT,CASSPSSGTLADTQYF
many,TRBV20-1,TRBJ2-7,.,TGCAGTGCTCCTTCGCGCTTTCCGGCGTCCTACGAGCAGTACTTC,CSAPSRFPASYEQYF
.,TRBV30,TRBJ1-5,.,TGTGCCTGGAGTGTACAGTCAGGGCATCAGCCCCAGCATTTT,CAWSVQSGHQPQHF
.,TRBV4-3,TRBJ2-1,.,TGCGCCAGCAGCCAGGAGACTGGAACATCCTACCATGAGCAGTTCTTC,CASSQETGTSYHEQFF
many,TRBV5-5,TRBJ2-1,TRBD1,TGTGCCAGCAGCTTGGCCCGAACAGGGGGGACCTACAATGAGCAGTTCTTC,CASSLARTGGTYNEQFF
many,TRBV27,TRBJ2-5,.,TGTGCCAGCAGCCGACTCCGACAAAACCAAGAGACCCAGTACTTC,CASSRLRQNQETQYF
many,TRBV4-2,TRBJ2-3,TRBD2,TGTGCCAGCAGCTCCCTCGGACTAGCGGGAGGGCCGACAGATACGCAGTATTTT,CASSSLGLAGGPTDTQYF
.,TRBV4-2,TRBJ1-5,.,TGTGTCAGCAGCCAAGGGCAGGACCCCAATCAGCCCCAGCATTTT,CVSSQGQDPNQPQHF
many,TRBV7-2,TRBJ2-2,TRBD2,TGTGCCAGCAGCTTAGAGTTAGGAGCGGGAGTAGGGGAGCTGTTTTTT,CASSLELGAGVGELFF
.,TRBV5-1,TRBJ1-3,.,TGCGCCAGCAGCTCCCCCTCTGGAAGCACCATATATTTT,CASSSPSGSTIYF
.,TRBV11-2,TRBJ1-5,.,TGTGCCAGCAGCTTTGGGTCCGCGGGGGGGAGCAATCAGCCCCAGCATTTT,CASSFGSAGGSNQPQHF
few,TRBV13,TRBJ1-5,.,TGTGCCAGCAGCTTTTTGCACCGGGCCCGCAATCAGCCCCAGCATTTT,CASSFLHRARNQPQHF
few,TRBV7-2,TRBJ2-7,TRBD2,TGTGCCAGCAGCCCGATACTAGCGAGCTCCTACGAGCAGTACTTC,CASSPILASSYEQYF
.,TRBV5-1,TRBJ2-7,.,TGCGCCAGCAGCTCAAGGGGGAACGAGCAGTACTTC,CASSSRGNEQYF
.,TRBV20-1,TRBJ2-7,.,TGCAGTGCTAGAAATACCCAGGCGGGAACCTACGAGCAGTACTTC,CSARNTQAGTYEQYF
many,TRBV7-2,TRBJ2-3,.,TGTGCCAGCAGCTTCGCCCAGGGAGGAGATACGCAGTATTTT,CASSFAQGGDTQYF
many,TRBV12-3/TRBV12-4,TRBJ1-2,.,TGTGCCAGCAGTTTCGACAGCTATGGCTACACCTTC,CASSFDSYGYTF
.,TRBV20-1,TRBJ2-1,TRBD2,TGCAGTGCTGCCGGGACTAGCGAGAGCTCCTACAATGAGCAGTTCTTC,CSAAGTSESSYNEQFF
many,TRBV20-1,TRBJ1-2,.,TGCAGTGCTACAGTCATTTTAAACTATGGCTACACCTTC,CSATVILNYGYTF
many,TRBV15,TRBJ1-2,.,TGTGCCACCAGCAGAGTTGTTCCGTCCCGGGATGGCTACACCTTC,CATSRVVPSRDGYTF